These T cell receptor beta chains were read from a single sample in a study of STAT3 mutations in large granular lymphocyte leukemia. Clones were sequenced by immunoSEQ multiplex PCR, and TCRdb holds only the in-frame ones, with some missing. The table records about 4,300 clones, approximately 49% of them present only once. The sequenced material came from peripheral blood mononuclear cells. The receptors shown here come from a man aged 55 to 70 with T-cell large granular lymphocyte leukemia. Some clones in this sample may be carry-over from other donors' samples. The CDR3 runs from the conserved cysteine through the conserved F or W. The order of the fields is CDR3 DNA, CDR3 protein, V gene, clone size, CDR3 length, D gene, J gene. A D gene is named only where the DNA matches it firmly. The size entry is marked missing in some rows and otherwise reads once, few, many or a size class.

TGTGCCACCAGCCTGCGGGGGGCCCAGTACTTC	CATSLRGAQYF	TRBV15	.	11	TRBD2	TRBJ2-5
TGTGCCAGCTCATTTCAGGGGGGAGAGACCCAGTACTTC	CASSFQGGETQYF	TRBV18	.	13	.	TRBJ2-5
TGTGCCAGCAAAAGCCCGCTTACCTACGAGCAGTACTTC	CASKSPLTYEQYF	TRBV6-5	.	13	.	TRBJ2-7
TGTGCCAGCAGGACACAGGGGGAGAGGTACGAGCAGTACTTC	CASRTQGERYEQYF	TRBV28	few	14	TRBD1	TRBJ2-7
TGCGCCAGCAGCTTGGGGCTCGAGAGCTCCTATAATTCACCCCTCCACTTT	CASSLGLESSYNSPLHF	TRBV5-1	.	17	.	TRBJ1-6
TGCGCCAGCAGCTTGGACGGACGGGGCCACAATGAGCAGTTCTTC	CASSLDGRGHNEQFF	TRBV5-1	.	15	.	TRBJ2-1
TGTGCCAGCAGTTCCGGGACAGCTAACTATGGCTACACCTTC	CASSSGTANYGYTF	TRBV28	.	14	TRBD1	TRBJ1-2
TGTGCCAGCAACTACTATGAGCAGTTCTTC	CASNYYEQFF	TRBV25-1	few	10	.	TRBJ2-1
TGTGCCAGCTCACCACCGGGGGAGTACGCTTTCTTT	CASSPPGEYAFF	TRBV18	few	12	.	TRBJ1-1
TGTGCCAGCAGCTTAACGGGATCCGGGACTAGGATTAATGAGCAGTTCTTC	CASSLTGSGTRINEQFF	TRBV7-9	.	17	TRBD2	TRBJ2-1
TGTGCCAGCTCTCTCGGACAGTTGCCCCAGCATTTT	CASSLGQLPQHF	TRBV18	.	12	.	TRBJ1-5
TGTGCCAGCTCATGGTCTACAGATACGCAGTATTTT	CASSWSTDTQYF	TRBV18	.	12	.	TRBJ2-3
TGTGCCAGCAGTCCCCCAGGGGCCTACGAGCAGTACTTC	CASSPPGAYEQYF	TRBV6-6	few	13	.	TRBJ2-7
TGTGCCAGCAGCCCTACGACAGGGGAAGGCTACACCTTC	CASSPTTGEGYTF	TRBV7-2	.	13	TRBD1	TRBJ1-2
TGTGCCAGCTCATTACAGGGCGGCTTGGAGCCCCAGCATTTT	CASSLQGGLEPQHF	TRBV18	.	14	.	TRBJ1-5
TGTGCCAGCAGCTTCAGTCCTGGTCAGCCCCAGCATTTT	CASSFSPGQPQHF	TRBV7-9	.	13	.	TRBJ1-5
TGCGCCAGCAGCTCTTCCGGGACAGGGAGCTACAATGAGCAGTTCTTC	CASSSSGTGSYNEQFF	TRBV5-1	few	16	TRBD1	TRBJ2-1
TGTGCCAGCAGCCTGATGGCGGGACAAGAGACCCAGTACTTC	CASSLMAGQETQYF	TRBV7-6	few	14	.	TRBJ2-5
TGTGCCTGGCAAGCCTGGGACAGGAGCCTCGGGGAGCAGTTCTTC	CAWQAWDRSLGEQFF	TRBV30	few	15	TRBD1	TRBJ2-1
TGTGCCACCAGCAGCCCCCGGTTGGAGGGACCCTCTTCACCCCTCCACTTT	CATSSPRLEGPSSPLHF	TRBV15	few	17	.	TRBJ1-6
TGTGCCAGCAGCCAGGGCGATCAGCCCCAGCATTTT	CASSQGDQPQHF	TRBV5-6	.	12	.	TRBJ1-5
TGTGCCAGCAGTTCCACGAGCCAGCAGTACTTC	CASSSTSQQYF	TRBV27	few	11	.	TRBJ2-7
TGTGCTAGTGGTTTGGTACCGGAGACCCAGTACTTC	CASGLVPETQYF	TRBV12-5	few	12	.	TRBJ2-5
TGTGCCAGCTCACCATCCCAGCGACCCTACAATGAGCAGTTCTTC	CASSPSQRPYNEQFF	TRBV18	.	15	.	TRBJ2-1
TGTGCCAGCAGCTTAGGGGCAGGGGGGGCTTTCTTT	CASSLGAGGAFF	TRBV7-9	few	12	TRBD1	TRBJ1-1
TGTGCCTGGAGTCCCGTGACAAGGGGAGGGTTGGTGTTTTTT	CAWSPVTRGGLVFF	TRBV30	.	14	.	TRBJ1-4
TGTGCCAGCAGCGTGGCAGCCTCGCGAGATACGCAGTATTTT	CASSVAASRDTQYF	TRBV9	few	14	.	TRBJ2-3
TGCAGCGTTGAATACGCGGACGGACTAAGGGGCTACACCTTC	CSVEYADGLRGYTF	TRBV29-1	.	14	.	TRBJ1-2
TGTGCCAGCAGCTTAGGTGCAGAGGCCGCGCAGTACTTC	CASSLGAEAAQYF	TRBV7-9	few	13	.	TRBJ2-7
TGCGCCAGCAGCTGGACGGATGACAATGAGCAGTTCTTC	CASSWTDDNEQFF	TRBV5-1	.	13	.	TRBJ2-1
TGTGCCAGCTCACCCCTCAGGGGGATCGACTATGGCTACACCTTC	CASSPLRGIDYGYTF	TRBV18	.	15	TRBD1	TRBJ1-2
TGTGCCAGCAGCGGGGACGTCACAGATACGCAGTATTTT	CASSGDVTDTQYF	TRBV5-4	.	13	.	TRBJ2-3
TGCAGTGCTAGTCACAGAGATTTGCAGTACTTC	CSASHRDLQYF	TRBV20-1	.	11	.	TRBJ2-7
TGTGCCTGGAGTGTCGCCCTTGAGCAGTTCTTC	CAWSVALEQFF	TRBV30	.	11	.	TRBJ2-1
TGTGCCAGCAGCTTGGAGGGCAGGCAAGAGACCCAGTACTTC	CASSLEGRQETQYF	TRBV5-4	.	14	.	TRBJ2-5
TGTGCCAGCTCTAGGGACCTACTCTACGAGCAGTACTTC	CASSRDLLYEQYF	TRBV14	.	13	.	TRBJ2-7
TGCGCCAGCAGCGGTTTCCCCGGGACAGGGCTAGATACGCAGTATTTT	CASSGFPGTGLDTQYF	TRBV5-1	.	16	TRBD1	TRBJ2-3